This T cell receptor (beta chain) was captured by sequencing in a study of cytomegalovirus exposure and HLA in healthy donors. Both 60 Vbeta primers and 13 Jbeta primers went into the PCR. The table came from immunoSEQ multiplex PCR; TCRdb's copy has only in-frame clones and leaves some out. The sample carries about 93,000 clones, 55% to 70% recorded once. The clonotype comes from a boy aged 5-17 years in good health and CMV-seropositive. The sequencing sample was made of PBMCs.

DNA of the CDR3: TGTGCCAGCAGTTACGGGGCGCAAGGTGGAGCTTTCTTT. This sequence encodes CASSYGAQGGAFF. The chain is built from TRBV6-5 and TRBJ1-1; possible D gene TRBD1, 5 bases. CDR3 length: 13 amino acids. V lost 2 bases and J lost 10, with 14 bases in between. Looked up from germline, CDR1 is MNHEY and CDR2 is SVGAGI.